This T cell receptor (beta chain) was recorded in a study of Graves' ophthalmopathy and Graves' hyperthyroidism. Findings and caveats of the study: Blood shared most expanded thyroid clonotypes above 0.001 frequency. Sensitivity of 65% to 71% and specificity of less than 75% were achieved by the model that predicted ophthalmopathy progression.

CDR3 regions of TCR beta were amplified from RNA transcripts. A first-round RT-PCR used HTBI primers, followed by a second-round multiplex PCR. From the multiplex PCR reads, TCRdb called clonotypes with MiXCR, one entry per CDR3 protein. Among 600,000 to 700,000 distinct CDR3 sequences listed, roughly two fifths were seen once. Physicians reached a diagnosis by relying on clinical symptoms, serum thyroxine, TRAb, thyroid ultrasound and orbital computed tomography. PBMCs originated in 10 ml of fresh peripheral blood. Of note for this clonotype: Its antigen is unidentified.

From germline, CDR1 is SNHLY and CDR2 FYNNEI. Trimming at V came to 7 bases and at J to 0 bases, leaving 5 bases not matched to a gene. This CDR3 region has 16 residues. Sequencing was done on a sample of peripheral blood. The rearrangement uses TRBV2 and TRBJ2-2; TRBD2 agrees at 10 bases. The TCR sequence derives from an adult man with Graves' ophthalmopathy. CDR3 protein: CASTRTSGANTGELFF. The DNA of the CDR3 is TGTGCCAGCACTAGAACTAGCGGGGCGAACACCGGGGAGCTGTTTTTT. The full variable domain, in which reference TRBV2 and TRBJ2-2 provide the parts outside the CDR3, is EPEVTQTPSHQVTQMGQEVILRCVPISNHLYFYWYRQILGQKVEFLVSFYNNEISEKSEIFDDQFSVERPDGSNFTLKIRSTKLEDSAMYFCASTRTSGANTGELFFGEGSRLTVL.